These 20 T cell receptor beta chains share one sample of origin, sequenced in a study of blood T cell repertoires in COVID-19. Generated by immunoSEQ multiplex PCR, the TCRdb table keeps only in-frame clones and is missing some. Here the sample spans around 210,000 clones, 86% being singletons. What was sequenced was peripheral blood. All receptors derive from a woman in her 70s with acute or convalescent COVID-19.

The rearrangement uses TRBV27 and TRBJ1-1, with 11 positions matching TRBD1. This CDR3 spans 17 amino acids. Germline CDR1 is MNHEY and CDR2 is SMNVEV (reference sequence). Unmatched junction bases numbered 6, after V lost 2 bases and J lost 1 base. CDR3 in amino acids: CASSLRTGGARNTEAFF. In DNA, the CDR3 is TGTGCCAGCAGTTTAAGGACAGGGGGCGCGAGGAACACTGAAGCTTTCTTT.

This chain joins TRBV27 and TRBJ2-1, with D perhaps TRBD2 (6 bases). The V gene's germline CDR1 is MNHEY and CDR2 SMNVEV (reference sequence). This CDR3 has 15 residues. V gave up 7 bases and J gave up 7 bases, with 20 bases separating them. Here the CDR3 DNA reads TGTGCCAGCATGAATTTCTTGGGGGGTCGAAATGAGCAGTTCTTC. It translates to CASMNFLGGRNEQFF.

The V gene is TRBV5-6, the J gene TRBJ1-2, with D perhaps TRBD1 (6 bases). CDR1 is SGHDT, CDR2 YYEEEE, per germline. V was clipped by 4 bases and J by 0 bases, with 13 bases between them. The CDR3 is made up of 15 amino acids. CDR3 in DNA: TGTGCCAGCAGCCCGGACAGACGCGCTAACTATGGCTACACCTTC. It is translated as CASSPDRRANYGYTF.

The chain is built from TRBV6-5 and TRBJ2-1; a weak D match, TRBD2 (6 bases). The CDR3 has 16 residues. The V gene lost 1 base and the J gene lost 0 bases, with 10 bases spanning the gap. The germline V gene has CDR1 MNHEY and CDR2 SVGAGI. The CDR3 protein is CASSYFRGSSYNEQFF. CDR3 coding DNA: TGTGCCAGCAGTTACTTTCGGGGGAGCTCCTACAATGAGCAGTTCTTC.

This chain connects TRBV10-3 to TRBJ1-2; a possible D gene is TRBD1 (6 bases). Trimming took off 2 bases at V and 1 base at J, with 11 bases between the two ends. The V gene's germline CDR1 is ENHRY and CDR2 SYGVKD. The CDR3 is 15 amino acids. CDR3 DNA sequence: TGTGCCATCAGTGAGGGACAGTCGATTAACTATGGCTACACCTTC. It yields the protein CAISEGQSINYGYTF.

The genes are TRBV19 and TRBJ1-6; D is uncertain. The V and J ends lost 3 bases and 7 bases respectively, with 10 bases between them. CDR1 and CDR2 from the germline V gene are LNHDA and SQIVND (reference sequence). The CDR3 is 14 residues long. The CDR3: CASSMGPLNSPLHF. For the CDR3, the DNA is TGTGCCAGTAGTATGGGCCCGTTAAATTCACCCCTCCACTTT.

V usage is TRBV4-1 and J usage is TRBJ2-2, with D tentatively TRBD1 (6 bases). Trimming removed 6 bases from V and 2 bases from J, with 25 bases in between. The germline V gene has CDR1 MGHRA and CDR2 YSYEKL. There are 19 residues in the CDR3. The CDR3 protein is CASRFSIDRLEPNTGELFF. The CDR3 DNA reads TGCGCCAGCAGGTTTTCCATAGACAGGTTGGAGCCTAACACCGGGGAGCTGTTTTTT.

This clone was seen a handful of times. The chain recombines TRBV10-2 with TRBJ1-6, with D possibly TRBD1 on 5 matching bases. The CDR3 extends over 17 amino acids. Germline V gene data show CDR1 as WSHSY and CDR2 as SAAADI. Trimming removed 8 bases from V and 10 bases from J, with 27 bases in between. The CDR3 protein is CASRAKGLLQGGSPLHF. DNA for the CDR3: TGCGCCAGCCGGGCCAAAGGCCTCTTGCAGGGAGGCTCACCCCTCCACTTT.

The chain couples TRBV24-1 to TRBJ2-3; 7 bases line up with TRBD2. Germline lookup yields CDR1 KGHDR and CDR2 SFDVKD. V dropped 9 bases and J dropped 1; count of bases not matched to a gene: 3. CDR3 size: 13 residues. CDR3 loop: CATGREGTDTQYF. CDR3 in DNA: TGTGCCACCGGGAGGGAGGGCACAGATACGCAGTATTTT.

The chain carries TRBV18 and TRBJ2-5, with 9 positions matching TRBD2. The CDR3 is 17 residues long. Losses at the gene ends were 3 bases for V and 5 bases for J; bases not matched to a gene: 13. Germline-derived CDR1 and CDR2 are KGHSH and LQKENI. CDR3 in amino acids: CASSPELAGAQVETQYF. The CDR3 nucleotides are TGTGCCAGCTCACCCGAATTAGCGGGGGCTCAGGTGGAGACCCAGTACTTC. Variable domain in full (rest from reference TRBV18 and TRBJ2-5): NAGVMQNPRHLVRRRGQEARLRCSPMKGHSHVYWYRQLPEEGLKFMVYLQKENIIDESGMPKERFSAEFPKEGPSILRIQQVVRGDSAAYFCASSPELAGAQVETQYFGPGTRLLVL.

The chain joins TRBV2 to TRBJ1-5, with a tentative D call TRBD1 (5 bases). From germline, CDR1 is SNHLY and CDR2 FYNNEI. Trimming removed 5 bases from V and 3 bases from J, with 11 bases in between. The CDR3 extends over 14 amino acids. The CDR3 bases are TGTGCCAGCAGTTCTAGGGGAAACAATCAGCCCCAGCATTTT. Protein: CASSSRGNNQPQHF.

DNA for the CDR3: TGTGCCAGCAGTTACGCCGGTCTCGGGACTGAAGCTTTCTTT. This translates into CASSYAGLGTEAFF. The chain recombines TRBV6-5 with TRBJ1-1; D is unresolved. CDR1 MNHEY and CDR2 SVGAGI come from the germline V gene. The CDR3 is made up of 14 amino acids. Trimming pared 2 bases from V and 5 bases from J, leaving 12 bases between.

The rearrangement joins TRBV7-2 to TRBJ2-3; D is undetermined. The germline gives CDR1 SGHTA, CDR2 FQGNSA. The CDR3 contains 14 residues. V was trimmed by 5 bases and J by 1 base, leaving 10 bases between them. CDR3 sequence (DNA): TGTGCCAGCAGCCGCGTTTTGCGCACAGATACGCAGTATTTT. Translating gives CASSRVLRTDTQYF. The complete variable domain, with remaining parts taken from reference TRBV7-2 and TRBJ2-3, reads GAGVSQSPSNKVTEKGKDVELRCDPISGHTALYWYRQSLGQGLEFLIYFQGNSAPDKSGLPSDRFSAERTGGSVSTLTIQRTQQEDSAVYLCASSRVLRTDTQYFGPGTRLTVL.

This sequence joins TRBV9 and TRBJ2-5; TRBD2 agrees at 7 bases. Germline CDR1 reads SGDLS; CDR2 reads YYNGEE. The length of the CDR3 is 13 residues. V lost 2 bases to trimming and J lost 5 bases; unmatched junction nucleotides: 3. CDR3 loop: CASSVGRGETQYF. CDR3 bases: TGTGCCAGCAGCGTGGGGCGGGGGGAGACCCAGTACTTC.

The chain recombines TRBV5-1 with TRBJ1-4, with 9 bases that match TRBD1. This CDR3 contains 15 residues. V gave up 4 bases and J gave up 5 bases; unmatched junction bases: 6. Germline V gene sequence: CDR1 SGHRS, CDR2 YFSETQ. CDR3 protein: CASSAAGQGNEKLFF. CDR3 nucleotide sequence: TGCGCCAGCAGCGCCGCGGGACAGGGAAATGAAAAACTGTTTTTT.

CDR3 nucleotides: TGTGCCAGCCAGGTAGGGACACGAAACACTGAAGCTTTCTTT. This gives the protein CASQVGTRNTEAFF. The rearrangement links TRBV6-5 to TRBJ1-1, with D perhaps TRBD1 (6 bases). The CDR3 contains 14 residues. Trimming shortened V by 8 bases and J by 2 bases, and 15 bases separated the two germline ends. Germline lookup yields CDR1 MNHEY and CDR2 SVGAGI.

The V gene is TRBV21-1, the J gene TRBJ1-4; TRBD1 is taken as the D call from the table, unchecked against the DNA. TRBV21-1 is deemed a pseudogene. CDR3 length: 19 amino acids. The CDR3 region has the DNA TGTGCCAGCAGCAAAGCACGGCGACAGGTGGCCTCCTATAATGAAAAACTGTTTTTT. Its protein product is CASSKARRQVASYNEKLFF.

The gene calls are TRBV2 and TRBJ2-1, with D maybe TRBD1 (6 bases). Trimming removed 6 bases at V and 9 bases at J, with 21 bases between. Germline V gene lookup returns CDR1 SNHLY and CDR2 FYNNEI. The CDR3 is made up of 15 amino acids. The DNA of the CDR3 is TGTGCCAGCAGAGGAGCAAAGCCCCAGGGGAGTGAGCAGTTCTTC. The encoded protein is CASRGAKPQGSEQFF.

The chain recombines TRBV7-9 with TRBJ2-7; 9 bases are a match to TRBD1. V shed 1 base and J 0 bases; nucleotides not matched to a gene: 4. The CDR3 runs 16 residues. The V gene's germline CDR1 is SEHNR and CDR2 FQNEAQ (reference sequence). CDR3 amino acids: CASSLGGQGPSYEQYF. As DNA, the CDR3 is TGTGCCAGCAGCTTAGGGGGACAGGGTCCCTCCTACGAGCAGTACTTC.

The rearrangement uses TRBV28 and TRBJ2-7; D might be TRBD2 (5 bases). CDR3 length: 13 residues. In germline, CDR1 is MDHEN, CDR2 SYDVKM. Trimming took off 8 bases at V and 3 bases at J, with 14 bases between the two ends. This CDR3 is CASLGLTDYEQYF. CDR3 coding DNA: TGTGCCAGCCTTGGACTGACGGACTACGAGCAGTACTTC.